The 16 T cell receptor beta chains given below trace back to one sample, sequenced in a study of cytomegalovirus exposure and HLA in healthy donors (dated by TCRdb to about 2017). Receptors were amplified or captured by the immunoSEQ multiplex PCR assay. For the multiplex PCR, a mixture combining 60 forward primers for TCR Vbeta segments and 13 reverse primers for TCR Jbeta segments was used. TCRdb retrieved this table from immuneACCESS and kept in-frame rearrangements only. Not all clones are present; in checked studies, unresolved V genes account for under half, and no reason is known for the remainder. The sample's own table lists roughly 200,000 clones. The top ten clonotypes cover roughly 1.2% of the sample. Sample: PBMCs. These receptors were obtained from a girl under 10 years old in good health and CMV-seropositive.

DNA of the CDR3: TGTGCCAGCAGTTTATTATGGGAACTAGCTGAAGCTTTCTTT. As protein: CASSLLWELAEAFF. The J gene is TRBJ1-1, the V gene TRBV28; no definite D call. The CDR3 contains 14 residues. V lost 1 base, J lost 6 bases, and 12 bases lay in between. CDR1 MDHEN and CDR2 SYDVKM come from the germline V gene. The variable domain in full, completed from reference TRBV28 and TRBJ1-1, reads DVKVTQSSRYLVKRTGEKVFLECVQDMDHENMFWYRQDPGLGLRLIYFSYDVKMKEKGDIPEGYSVSREKKERFSLILESASTNQTSMYLCASSLLWELAEAFFGQGTRLTVV.

The gene calls are TRBV18 and TRBJ1-2; no firm D call. Germline values: CDR1 KGHSH, CDR2 LQKENI. There are 13 residues in the CDR3. Trimming took off 3 bases at V and 8 bases at J, with 13 bases between the two ends. The CDR3 here is CASSPDGDGGYTF. The CDR3 DNA follows: TGTGCCAGCTCACCGGACGGGGATGGAGGCTACACCTTC.

The chain couples TRBV7-9 to TRBJ2-1; 7 nucleotides line up with TRBD2. The V gene end was trimmed by 1 base and the J gene end by 4 bases; junction bases not matched to a gene: 7. The CDR3 has 16 residues. Per germline, CDR1 SEHNR and CDR2 FQNEAQ (reference sequence). The CDR3 nucleotides read TGTGCCAGCAGCTTAGGTACTAGCGCCTGGTACAATGAGCAGTTCTTC. Translation gives CASSLGTSAWYNEQFF.

The V and J genes are TRBV11-2 and TRBJ1-5; 8 positions match TRBD1. Germline lookup yields CDR1 SGHAT and CDR2 FQNNGV. CDR3 length: 15 residues. The junction had 7 bases not matched to a gene; V was cut back by 5 bases and J by 4 bases. The CDR3 DNA reads as TGTGCCAGCAGCCCCCGGACAGGGTATAATCAGCCCCAGCATTTT. Encoded protein: CASSPRTGYNQPQHF.

The CDR3 bases are TGTGCCAGCAGTCTCAGACTAGGTAGCGACGAGCAGTACTTC. Its protein is CASSLRLGSDEQYF. The chain is built from TRBV28 and TRBJ2-7, with D perhaps TRBD2 (6 bases). Germline-derived CDR1 and CDR2 are MDHEN and SYDVKM. The CDR3 runs 14 residues. Trimming removed 5 bases from V and 5 bases from J, with 16 bases in between.

CDR3 region: CASSAWAGASTDTQYF. The CDR3 coding sequence is TGCGCCAGCAGCGCCTGGGCGGGGGCTAGCACAGATACGCAGTATTTT. The chain has TRBV5-1 and TRBJ2-3; D might be TRBD2 (7 bases). Germline lookup yields CDR1 SGHRS and CDR2 YFSETQ. CDR3 length equals 16 residues. V was clipped by 4 bases and J by 0 bases, with 15 bases between them.

The chain recombines TRBV30 with TRBJ1-1, with D unclear. Germline V CDR1 and CDR2: GTSNPN, SVGIG (reference sequence). The CDR3 is made up of 12 amino acids. V lost 3 bases and J lost 1, with 6 bases in between. The CDR3 sequence: CAWRRRNTEAFF. CDR3 DNA: TGTGCCTGGAGAAGGAGGAACACTGAAGCTTTCTTT.

The chain couples TRBV11-1 to TRBJ2-3; 7 nucleotides agree with TRBD2. The V gene end was trimmed by 2 bases and the J gene end by 1 base; junction bases not matched to a gene: 12. Germline CDR1 is SGHAT and CDR2 is FQDESV (reference sequence). This CDR3 is 18 amino acids long. The CDR3 protein is CASSLRGMRETGTDTQYF. The CDR3 DNA sequence: TGTGCCAGCAGCTTACGGGGGATGCGGGAGACCGGCACAGATACGCAGTATTTT.

The J gene is TRBJ1-5, the V gene TRBV13; the D gene is possibly TRBD1 (5 bases). CDR1 is PRHDT and CDR2 is FYEKMQ in the germline V gene (reference sequence). This CDR3 is built from 17 residues. Trimming shortened V by 0 bases and J by 0 bases, and 12 bases separated the two germline ends. The chain's CDR3 is CASSLGRGTDSNQPQHF. The CDR3, as DNA: TGTGCCAGCAGCTTAGGCCGGGGGACTGATAGCAATCAGCCCCAGCATTTT.

The CDR3 coding sequence is TGTGCCAGCGGGTCCGACACTTCCTACAATGAGCAGTTCTTC. Translation: CASGSDTSYNEQFF. The chain couples TRBV6-5 to TRBJ2-1; D gene uncertain. Germline loops: CDR1 MNHEY, CDR2 SVGAGI. The V gene lost 8 bases and the J gene lost 1 base, with 12 bases spanning the gap. This CDR3 contains 14 residues.

This chain joins TRBV5-6 and TRBJ2-5, with D tentatively TRBD1 (6 bases). This CDR3 spans 18 amino acids. V was trimmed by 0 bases and J by 5 bases, leaving 23 bases between them. The V gene's germline CDR1 is SGHDT and CDR2 YYEEEE. CDR3 amino acids: CASSLVGSQGFLSETQYF. CDR3 DNA sequence: TGTGCCAGCAGCTTGGTAGGGTCACAGGGCTTCCTGTCGGAGACCCAGTACTTC.

This chain joins TRBV9 and TRBJ2-1; 10 nucleotides line up with TRBD1. The germline V gene encodes CDR1 SGDLS and CDR2 YYNGEE. V lost 1 base, J lost 9 bases, and 10 bases stayed unmatched. The CDR3 spans 16 residues. CDR3 loop: CASSVTTGQGVGEQFF. The CDR3 DNA reads as TGTGCCAGCAGCGTAACCACCGGACAGGGGGTCGGTGAGCAGTTCTTC.

The chain links TRBV27 to TRBJ2-7; 9 bases agree with TRBD1. The CDR3 covers 16 residues. Germline-derived CDR1 and CDR2 are MNHEY and SMNVEV (reference sequence). Unmatched junction bases numbered 10, after V lost 4 bases and J lost 3 bases. In DNA, the CDR3 is TGTGCCAGCAGTTCCACTGGGACAGGGAAAATCTACGAGCAGTACTTC. It yields the protein CASSSTGTGKIYEQYF.

This chain connects TRBV10-3 to TRBJ2-1; weak D call: TRBD1 (6 bases). The ends were cut back, 9 bases at V and 8 bases at J, with 17 bases in the middle. Per the germline V gene, CDR1 is ENHRY and CDR2 is SYGVKD. The CDR3 contains 13 residues. The CDR3 DNA is TGTGCCATACAACGGGACACCGGCGATGAGCAGTTCTTC. It translates to CAIQRDTGDEQFF.

The V and J genes are TRBV25-1 and TRBJ1-2; the D is unclear. V dropped 6 bases and J dropped 3 bases, with 11 bases sitting between them. The germline V gene encodes CDR1 MGHDK and CDR2 SYGVNS. This CDR3 comprises 13 residues. CDR3 DNA sequence: TGTGCCAGCAGCGTAGCGGGCTACTATGGCTACACCTTC. Its translation is CASSVAGYYGYTF.

The chain combines TRBV6-5 with TRBJ1-5; 8 bases agree with TRBD1. The CDR3 sequence is 14 residues long. V was clipped by 5 bases and J by 4 bases; unmatched bases: 4. Germline V gene data show CDR1 as MNHEY and CDR2 as SVGAGI. The CDR3 is CASSTDRGNQPQHF. CDR3 sequence (DNA): TGTGCCAGCAGTACAGACAGGGGAAATCAGCCCCAGCATTTT.